Each of the 6 T cell receptor beta chains below was sequenced from the same sample in a study of blood T cell repertoires in COVID-19. Libraries were prepared by immunoSEQ multiplex PCR; TCRdb keeps only in-frame clonotypes and omits some of them. The sample contains about 140,000 clones, approximately 84% of which appear only once. Sequenced material: peripheral blood. These receptors came from a woman aged 55-70 years with acute or convalescent COVID-19.

The chain is built from TRBV7-3 and TRBJ2-2, with TRBD1 identical over 9 bases. With 4 bases clipped from V and 6 bases from J, the junction kept 6 bases outside the gene matches. The germline V gene has CDR1 SGHTA and CDR2 FQGTGA. The CDR3 totals 15 residues. This chain's CDR3 is CASSWGTGRSGELFF. The CDR3 nucleotides read TGTGCCAGCAGCTGGGGGACAGGGAGGTCCGGGGAGCTGTTTTTT. Full variable domain (outside the CDR3, taken from reference TRBV7-3 and TRBJ2-2): GAGVSQTPSNKVTEKGKYVELRCDPISGHTALYWYRQSLGQGPEFLIYFQGTGAADDSGLPNDRFFAVRPEGSVSTLKIQRTERGDSAVYLCASSWGTGRSGELFFGEGSRLTVL.

As regards this clone: Other DNA sequences in the same sample also yield this CDR3. The CDR3 loop is CAWILPGGYNSPLHF. The CDR3 nucleotides are TGTGCCTGGATACTTCCGGGGGGTTATAATTCACCCCTCCACTTT. The J gene is TRBJ1-6, the V gene TRBV30; D is perhaps TRBD1 (5 bases). The CDR3 covers 15 residues. Between the trimmed V and J ends, which lost 4 bases and 4 bases, there was a span of 14 bases. Per the germline V gene, CDR1 is GTSNPN and CDR2 is SVGIG (reference sequence).

V is TRBV11-3 and J is TRBJ1-1; tentative D call: TRBD1 (6 bases). Germline lookup yields CDR1 SGHNT and CDR2 YENEEA. V lost 2 bases and J lost 5, with 15 bases in between. The CDR3 is 15 residues long. CDR3 residues: CASSLRVGQNTEAFF. The CDR3, as DNA: TGTGCCAGCAGCTTAAGAGTTGGACAGAATACTGAAGCTTTCTTT.

V is TRBV12-5 and J is TRBJ2-6; D call uncertain. Trimming took off 0 bases at V and 0 bases at J, with 12 bases between the two ends. This CDR3 contains 18 residues. Looked up from germline, CDR1 is LGHNT and CDR2 is FRNRAP. CDR3 nucleotide sequence: TGTGCTAGTGGTTTGGTAGTCCCCGTCAGCTCTGGGGCCAACGTCCTGACTTTC. Residues: CASGLVVPVSSGANVLTF.

The CDR3 sequence is CASSFSRTGSGNTIYF. Here the CDR3 DNA reads TGTGCCAGCAGCTTCTCCCGAACAGGGTCGGGAAACACCATATATTTT. This sequence joins TRBV7-2 and TRBJ1-3, with D maybe TRBD1 (6 bases). Germline CDR1 and CDR2: SGHTA and FQGNSA. The CDR3 totals 16 residues. V gave up 3 bases and J gave up 4 bases, with 16 bases separating them.

The chain employs TRBV18 and TRBJ1-2; 10 nucleotides align to TRBD1. The CDR3 length is 15 residues. CDR1 KGHSH and CDR2 LQKENI come from the germline V gene. V trimming: 6 bases; J trimming: 2 bases; junction bases outside the gene matches: 6. As DNA, the CDR3 is TGTGCCAGCTCCCCGGGGGACAGGGGAAACTATGGCTACACCTTC. Amino acids: CASSPGDRGNYGYTF. The complete variable domain, with remaining parts taken from reference TRBV18 and TRBJ1-2, reads NAGVMQNPRHLVRRRGQEARLRCSPMKGHSHVYWYRQLPEEGLKFMVYLQKENIIDESGMPKERFSAEFPKEGPSILRIQQVVRGDSAAYFCASSPGDRGNYGYTFGSGTRLTVV.